Presented here are 18 T cell receptor beta chains from one specimen sequenced in a study of shared clonotypes between healthy human individuals. Here immunoSEQ multiplex PCR was the method, and the copy in TCRdb shows in-frame clones only, minus some. Of roughly 2,300,000 clones in the sample, just under 95% were seen once. The specimen sequenced was naive CD4+ T cells from PBMCs. The subset was: CD45RA+ positively selected. Receptor source: a man in his late teens or twenties in good health. Some clones in this sample may be carry-over from other donors' samples.

The V and J genes are TRBV25-1 and TRBJ1-1; no reliable D call. The length of the CDR3 is 11 residues. Germline CDR1 is MGHDK and CDR2 is SYGVNS. V was clipped by 6 bases and J by 1 base, with 3 bases between them. The chain's CDR3 is CASRKNTEAFF. DNA of the CDR3: TGTGCCAGCAGGAAGAACACTGAAGCTTTCTTT. Together with reference TRBV25-1 and TRBJ1-1, the CDR3 gives the full variable domain: EADIYQTPRYLVIGTGKKITLECSQTMGHDKMYWYQQDPGMELHLIHYSYGVNSTEKGDLSSESTVSRIRTEHFPLTLESARPSHTSQYLCASRKNTEAFFGQGTRLTVV.

This chain uses TRBV6-5 with TRBJ1-4; D possibly corresponds to TRBD1 (6 bases). The CDR3 sequence is 14 residues long. Germline CDR1 is MNHEY and CDR2 is SVGAGI. The ends were cut back, 6 bases at V and 6 bases at J, with 14 bases in the middle. CDR3 region: CASREDSYDEKLFF. CDR3 nucleotides: TGTGCCAGCAGGGAGGACAGTTACGATGAAAAACTGTTTTTT.

The V call is TRBV18, the J call TRBJ2-7; 11 nucleotides match TRBD1. The CDR3 contains 15 residues. Germline CDR1 is KGHSH and CDR2 is LQKENI. The junction had 5 bases not matched to a gene; V was cut back by 4 bases and J by 3 bases. The DNA of the CDR3 is TGTGCCAGCTCACTACCGGGACAGGGGGGCTACGAGCAGTACTTC. Amino acid sequence: CASSLPGQGGYEQYF.

The V and J genes are TRBV5-1 and TRBJ1-2; tentative D call: TRBD1 (5 bases). CDR1 SGHRS and CDR2 YFSETQ come from the germline V gene. CDR3 size: 15 residues. Trimming stripped 0 bases from V and 3 bases from J, with 12 bases between. CDR3 nucleotides: TGCGCCAGCAGCTTGGCGGCAGGGTGGGACTATGGCTACACCTTC. This encodes CASSLAAGWDYGYTF.

J is TRBJ2-7 and V is TRBV28; D is ambiguous. V was clipped by 7 bases and J by 3 bases, with 10 bases between them. Germline-derived CDR1 and CDR2 are MDHEN and SYDVKM. CDR3 size: 12 residues. The CDR3 here is CASMGRNYEQYF. In DNA form, the CDR3 reads TGTGCCAGCATGGGCAGGAACTACGAGCAGTACTTC. Using reference TRBV28 and TRBJ2-7 for the parts outside the CDR3, the full variable domain is DVKVTQSSRYLVKRTGEKVFLECVQDMDHENMFWYRQDPGLGLRLIYFSYDVKMKEKGDIPEGYSVSREKKERFSLILESASTNQTSMYLCASMGRNYEQYFGPGTRLTVT.

This clone was detected only once. The genes are TRBV4-1 and TRBJ2-2; 12 nucleotides line up with TRBD2. V shed 0 bases and J 1 base; nucleotides not matched to a gene: 3. This CDR3 contains 18 residues. Germline CDR1 is MGHRA and CDR2 is YSYEKL. The CDR3, as DNA: TGCGCCAGCAGCCAAGACCAGACTAGCGGGAGGAACACCGGGGAGCTGTTTTTT. Its translation: CASSQDQTSGRNTGELFF.

The gene calls are TRBV4-3 and TRBJ2-3, with TRBD2 as a possible D gene (5 bases). The CDR3 spans 15 residues. The ends were cut back, 0 bases at V and 6 bases at J, with 13 bases in the middle. The germline gives CDR1 LGHNA, CDR2 YSLEER. The CDR3 protein is CASSQERTGWDTQYF. Written as DNA, the CDR3 is TGCGCCAGCAGCCAAGAAAGGACTGGGTGGGATACGCAGTATTTT.

The V gene is TRBV23-1, the J gene TRBJ1-1, with TRBD1 identical over 8 bases. TRBV23-1 is annotated as an ORF whose role is uncertain. The CDR3 has 15 residues. J lost 1 base, V lost 9 bases, and 10 bases had no gene match. CDR3 amino acids: CARMQGAKKNTEAFF. For the CDR3, the DNA is TGCGCCAGAATGCAGGGGGCGAAAAAGAACACTGAAGCTTTCTTT.

This chain links TRBV12-5 with TRBJ2-7, with 8 positions matching TRBD1. The CDR3 totals 17 residues. The J segment lost 3 bases and the V segment lost 4 bases, leaving 14 bases of the junction unmatched. Germline CDR1 LGHNT, CDR2 FRNRAP. The CDR3 DNA is TGTGCTAGTGGTTCAGGCAGGGGGCTCTCCTACTACTACGAGCAGTACTTC. As protein: CASGSGRGLSYYYEQYF.

This clone has only one observation. The chain couples TRBV10-3 to TRBJ2-5, with D hard to call. V shed 0 bases and J shed 4 bases, with 6 bases lying between them. This CDR3 has 13 amino acids. The germline gives CDR1 ENHRY, CDR2 SYGVKD. Here the CDR3 DNA reads TGTGCCATCAGTGAGTCGTTCGGAGAGACCCAGTACTTC. The encoded protein is CAISESFGETQYF.

As to this clone: This specimen includes other DNA sequences encoding the same CDR3. The chain joins TRBV18 to TRBJ1-5, with D hard to call. The V gene lost 3 bases and the J gene lost 1 base, with 10 bases spanning the gap. This CDR3 region has 15 residues. The V gene's germline CDR1 is KGHSH and CDR2 LQKENI. CDR3 bases: TGTGCCAGCTCACCCGTGGGCGGAAGCAATCAGCCCCAGCATTTT. Protein product: CASSPVGGSNQPQHF.

This clone has a single count. This rearrangement joins TRBV5-4 to TRBJ2-1, with TRBD2 as a possible D gene (5 bases). Germline V CDR1 and CDR2: SGHNT, YYREEE (reference sequence). V was trimmed by 0 bases and J by 2 bases, leaving 9 bases between them. This CDR3 has 15 amino acids. The CDR3 DNA sequence: TGTGCCAGCAGCTTGGAGGGAGCGGCCTACAATGAGCAGTTCTTC. This translates into CASSLEGAAYNEQFF.

This clone was observed once. The CDR3 region has the DNA TGTGCCAGCAGCTCCCCCGGGACTAGTGGTGAGCAGTTCTTC. The encoded protein is CASSSPGTSGEQFF. The gene calls are TRBV5-6 and TRBJ2-1, with 8 bases fitting TRBD2. Trimming at V came to 3 bases and at J to 9 bases, leaving 8 bases not matched to a gene. The germline gives CDR1 SGHDT, CDR2 YYEEEE. The CDR3 contains 14 residues.

This rearrangement joins TRBV7-6 to TRBJ2-3, with a possible D match to TRBD1 (6 bases). The V gene's germline CDR1 is SGHVS and CDR2 FNYEAQ. V was clipped by 3 bases and J by 4 bases, with 23 bases between them. The CDR3 has 18 amino acids. The CDR3 nucleotides are TGTGCCAGCAGCTTCGCGCCAAGTTTAGGGCAGGGGTCAGATACGCAGTATTTT. It translates to CASSFAPSLGQGSDTQYF.

This rearrangement joins TRBV19 to TRBJ1-2; no reliable D call. CDR3 length: 15 amino acids. Germline-derived CDR1 and CDR2 are LNHDA and SQIVND (reference sequence). The V gene lost 4 bases and the J gene lost 2 bases, with 14 bases spanning the gap. CDR3 sequence reads: CASSTPTTRNYGYTF. The CDR3, as DNA: TGTGCCAGTAGTACCCCTACAACGCGGAACTATGGCTACACCTTC. Full variable domain (remainder filled in from reference TRBV19 and TRBJ1-2): DGGITQSPKYLFRKEGQNVTLSCEQNLNHDAMYWYRQDPGQGLRLIYYSQIVNDFQKGDIAEGYSVSREKKESFPLTVTSAQKNPTAFYLCASSTPTTRNYGYTFGSGTRLTVV.

This rearrangement joins TRBV28 to TRBJ2-7, with 11 nucleotides matching TRBD1. The germline CDR1 and CDR2 sequences are MDHEN and SYDVKM. With 3 bases clipped from V and 2 bases from J, the junction kept 6 bases outside the gene matches. The CDR3 spans 16 residues. The CDR3 sequence is CASSFPPGQGAYEQYF. CDR3 nucleotides: TGTGCCAGCAGTTTCCCACCGGGACAGGGGGCCTACGAGCAGTACTTC.

The chain couples TRBV11-2 to TRBJ1-2; D is undetermined. CDR3 length: 13 residues. Germline V CDR1 and CDR2: SGHAT, FQNNGV. Deletions cut 5 bases from V and 7 bases from J, with 14 bases between. CDR3 loop: CASSPVGVGGYTF. DNA for the CDR3: TGTGCCAGCAGCCCCGTCGGGGTAGGTGGCTACACCTTC.

This clone occurred once. V is TRBV6-5 and J is TRBJ2-7, with TRBD2 identical over 8 bases. Germline values: CDR1 MNHEY, CDR2 SVGAGI. The CDR3 is 15 residues long. V lost 5 bases to trimming and J lost 1 base; unmatched junction nucleotides: 7. The CDR3: CASSNMGLGSYEQYF. CDR3 in DNA: TGTGCCAGCAGTAATATGGGACTAGGGTCCTACGAGCAGTACTTC.